This entry concerns a single TCR beta chain. What it binds is not known. These data belong to a study of cytomegalovirus exposure and HLA in healthy donors. Study findings and constraints: HLA alleles were associated with 16,000 or so TCR beta sequences in a later analysis at 0.05 false discovery rate. Later, an analysis showed that TCR beta chains associated with HLA were more clonally expanded than others that were equally common.

In the PCR, 60 Vbeta and 13 Jbeta primers were used. Profiled with immunoSEQ multiplex PCR; TCRdb holds only in-frame clones, not every one. The repertoire holds around 61,000 clones, with about two thirds as singletons. The specimen was PBMCs. This sequence originates from a man in his forties or fifties in good health and CMV-seropositive.

The CDR3: CASSLVRQGGDGAFF. The DNA for the CDR3 is TGTGCCAGCAGCTTAGTTCGACAGGGTGGTGATGGGGCTTTCTTT. The chain carries TRBV7-9 and TRBJ1-1, with TRBD1 identical over 7 bases. This CDR3 comprises 15 residues. Germline trimming cut 1 base from V and 11 bases from J; bases unmatched to any gene: 13. Germline V gene sequence: CDR1 SEHNR, CDR2 FQNEAQ (reference sequence).